This TCR beta chain was recorded in a study of T cell responses to AZD1222 COVID-19 vaccine. Germline loops: CDR1 SGHRS, CDR2 YFSETQ. The CDR3 consists of 14 residues. J was trimmed by 8 bases and V by 4 bases; bases with no gene match: 8. TCRdb's table, derived via immunoSEQ multiplex PCR, lists solely in-frame clones and lacks some. Of about 150,000 clones in the sample, about 92% were seen once. Pooled in the analysis were second doses at about 4 or about 12 weeks. The study's findings and limits: Donors skewed white British and female; clonal diversity was possibly underestimated. Repertoire samples came only from after the peak T cell response.

Concerning this clone: Its target is unknown.

The sequenced sample was peripheral blood, obtained 28 days after the second AZD1222 dose. This TCR was recovered from an adult who received the AZD1222 COVID-19 vaccine. V usage is TRBV5-1 and J usage is TRBJ1-4, with 7 bases fitting TRBD1. The CDR3 nucleotides read TGCGCCAGCAGCCCAGAGACAGGGTTAGAAAAACTGTTTTTT. Its protein is CASSPETGLEKLFF.